The source of this T cell receptor beta chain is a study of T cell responses to AZD1222 COVID-19 vaccine. The CDR3 totals 15 residues. Clones were read by immunoSEQ multiplex PCR, and TCRdb kept only the in-frame ones, dropping some. The sample yields about 110,000 clones, about 86% seen once. The TCR sequence derives from an adult in good health. V and J are TRBV21-1 and TRBJ1-6; the DNA was not used to check the table's D call, TRBD1. TRBV21-1 is an annotated pseudogene. Sequences were derived from peripheral blood, sampled on day 0 of AZD1222 vaccination. CDR3 nucleotides: TGTGCCAGCAGGGTGGACACAAGCTATAATTCACCCCTCCACTTT. It codes for CASRVDTSYNSPLHF.